Following are 30 T cell receptor beta chains from one sample sequenced in a study of cytomegalovirus exposure and HLA in healthy donors. Use of 60 Vbeta and 13 Jbeta primers characterized the PCR. Sequencing used immunoSEQ multiplex PCR; TCRdb keeps in-frame clones, though not all of them. The profile shows about 89,000 clones, about 76% of them singletons. Source material: PBMCs. These receptors all come from a man in his thirties or forties in good health and CMV-seropositive.

This clone has a handful of counts. The CDR3: CASKAGTGDDTYTGELFF. The CDR3 DNA follows: TGTGCCTCCAAGGCCGGGACAGGTGACGATACTTACACCGGGGAGCTGTTTTTT. V is TRBV19 and J is TRBJ2-2; 8 bases align to TRBD1. J gave up 3 bases and V 11 bases, and 20 bases lay outside the gene matches. The CDR3 has 18 residues. Looked up from germline, CDR1 is LNHDA and CDR2 is SQIVND (reference sequence).

This rearrangement joins TRBV30 to TRBJ1-5; D unclear. V was shortened by 1 base and J by 7 bases, with 17 bases between the two germline ends. This CDR3 region has 15 residues. Germline assignment: CDR1 GTSNPN and CDR2 SVGIG (reference sequence). CDR3 sequence: CAWSEGGVRGQPQHF. The CDR3 nucleotides are TGTGCCTGGAGTGAGGGCGGGGTAAGAGGACAGCCCCAGCATTTT.

This clone was counted only a few times. The genes are TRBV7-3 and TRBJ2-3; 11 nucleotides line up with TRBD2. V shed 2 bases, J shed 3 bases, and the junction held 1 base outside the gene matches. This CDR3 region has 15 residues. From germline, CDR1 is SGHTA and CDR2 FQGTGA. The CDR3 DNA reads as TGTGCCAGCAGCTTACGGACTAGCGGGACAGATACGCAGTATTTT. Amino acid sequence: CASSLRTSGTDTQYF.

V is TRBV5-4 and J is TRBJ1-1; 9 nucleotides line up with TRBD1. Germline CDR1 and CDR2: SGHNT and YYREEE (reference sequence). This CDR3 region has 16 residues. V trimming: 1 base; J trimming: 4 bases; junction bases outside the gene matches: 8. DNA of the CDR3: TGTGCCAGCAGCTTGTACCTCGGGACAGGGAGCACTGAAGCTTTCTTT. This encodes CASSLYLGTGSTEAFF.

The chain couples TRBV4-2 to TRBJ1-6, with D possibly TRBD1 on 5 matching bases. The V end lost 0 bases, the J end lost 5 bases, and 14 bases lay between the germline ends. This CDR3 contains 17 residues. CDR1 LGHNA and CDR2 YNFKEQ come from the germline V gene. In nucleotides, the CDR3 is TGTGCCAGCAGCCAAGATCCCCTACAGGACAATAATTCACCCCTCCACTTT. Its protein is CASSQDPLQDNNSPLHF.

V usage is TRBV6-4 and J usage is TRBJ2-1; 14 nucleotides agree with TRBD2. The germline CDR1 and CDR2 sequences are MRHNA and SNTAGT. This CDR3 is built from 17 residues. V gave up 6 bases and J gave up 0 bases; unmatched junction bases: 4. Written as DNA, the CDR3 is TGTGCCAGCAGCGAGACTAGCGGGGGGGGCTCCTACAATGAGCAGTTCTTC. Its protein is CASSETSGGGSYNEQFF.

This clone was seen only a few times. The chain recombines TRBV2 with TRBJ1-6; no definite D call. V was trimmed by 5 bases and J by 0 bases, leaving 11 bases between them. Germline CDR1 is SNHLY and CDR2 is FYNNEI. The CDR3 length is 16 residues. The CDR3 region has the DNA TGTGCCAGCAGTCGGGGAGCGAGCTCCTATAATTCACCCCTCCACTTT. This gives the protein CASSRGASSYNSPLHF.

The chain recombines TRBV13 with TRBJ2-3; 8 bases fit TRBD2. Germline V gene data show CDR1 as PRHDT and CDR2 as FYEKMQ (reference sequence). CDR3 length equals 15 residues. J lost 5 bases, V lost 5 bases, and 9 bases had no gene match. The CDR3 region has the DNA TGTGCCAGCAGCACTACAGCGGGGGCAGGAGATACGCAGTATTTT. Protein sequence: CASSTTAGAGDTQYF.

This clone was seen only once. This chain joins TRBV15 and TRBJ1-4; 11 bases align to TRBD1. V shed 0 bases, J shed 8 bases, and the junction held 5 bases outside the gene matches. Germline V gene sequence: CDR1 LNHNV, CDR2 YYDKDF (reference sequence). CDR3 length: 16 residues. The CDR3 coding sequence is TGTGCCACCAGCAGAGATCGTGGGACAGGGGGGGAAAAACTGTTTTTT. It yields the protein CATSRDRGTGGEKLFF.

The rearrangement uses TRBV21-1 and TRBJ2-7; the DNA was not compared with TRBD1, the D call given in the table. TRBV21-1 counts as a pseudogene. The CDR3 sequence is 18 residues long. The CDR3 region is CASSKGWGGDRGLYEQYF. The CDR3 coding sequence is TGTGCCAGCAGCAAAGGATGGGGCGGGGACAGGGGGCTGTACGAGCAGTACTTC.

This clone was seen only a few times. The genes are TRBV28 and TRBJ1-6; 8 positions agree with TRBD1. V shed 3 bases, J shed 7 bases, and the junction held 8 bases outside the gene matches. Germline loops: CDR1 MDHEN, CDR2 SYDVKM. This CDR3 spans 16 amino acids. The DNA of the CDR3 is TGTGCCAGCAGTTTGGGACCGGGACAGGCCAATTCACCCCTCCACTTT. Encoded protein: CASSLGPGQANSPLHF.

The V and J genes are TRBV4-3 and TRBJ2-7; maybe TRBD2 (7 bases). CDR3 length equals 15 residues. Per germline, CDR1 LGHNA and CDR2 YSLEER. The V end lost 2 bases, the J end lost 2 bases, and 13 bases lay between the germline ends. CDR3 nucleotides: TGCGCCAGCAGCCAACATCAGGGGACTACCTACGAGCAGTACTTC. Translation gives CASSQHQGTTYEQYF.

A single count supports this clone. The chain joins TRBV15 to TRBJ2-1; D is possibly TRBD1 (5 bases). V was trimmed by 0 bases and J by 6 bases, leaving 9 bases between them. The germline V gene encodes CDR1 LNHNV and CDR2 YYDKDF (reference sequence). The CDR3 extends over 14 amino acids. The CDR3 loop reads CATSRDSGANEQFF. The CDR3 DNA reads TGTGCCACCAGCAGAGATTCTGGGGCCAATGAGCAGTTCTTC.

This chain links TRBV11-2 with TRBJ2-1, with D possibly being TRBD2 (6 bases). Germline V gives CDR1 SGHAT, CDR2 FQNNGV. The germline V and J ends were trimmed by 8 bases and 3 bases, with 8 bases remaining between them. The CDR3 sequence is 12 residues long. The CDR3 nucleotides are TGTGCCAGCCGGGGGTTCTACAATGAGCAGTTCTTC. Protein product: CASRGFYNEQFF.

This clone has just one count. This chain links TRBV5-1 with TRBJ1-6, with 7 nucleotides matching TRBD1. With 1 base clipped from V and 12 bases from J, the junction kept 7 bases outside the gene matches. This CDR3 comprises 14 residues. Germline CDR1 SGHRS, CDR2 YFSETQ. DNA of the CDR3: TGCGCCAGCAGCTTGTGGGGACAGCAACAACCCCTCCACTTT. Encoded protein: CASSLWGQQQPLHF.

This clone has only a few counts. The chain links TRBV7-2 to TRBJ1-1, with D hard to call. CDR3 size: 13 residues. From germline, CDR1 is SGHTA and CDR2 FQGNSA. V was trimmed by 8 bases and J by 1 base, leaving 11 bases between them. DNA for the CDR3: TGTGCCAGCTGCATGCAGTGGAACACTGAAGCTTTCTTT. Amino acids: CASCMQWNTEAFF.

Notes on this clone: One end of the junction varies from germline; a read error may be responsible. The J gene is TRBJ1-2, the V gene TRBV7-9, with D perhaps TRBD1 (5 bases). Germline-derived CDR1 and CDR2 are SEHNR and FQNEAQ (reference sequence). CDR3 size: 17 residues. CDR3 sequence: CSSSPTPWGPKGGGYTF. The CDR3 DNA reads TGTTCCAGCAGCCCTACCCCTTGGGGCCCCAAGGGAGGTGGCTACACCTTC.

V is TRBV5-4 and J is TRBJ2-7; 9 bases align to TRBD2. V shed 0 bases and J 2 bases; nucleotides not matched to a gene: 6. The CDR3 has 16 amino acids. In germline, CDR1 is SGHNT, CDR2 YYREEE (reference sequence). The CDR3 protein is CASSLGSGGLAYEQYF. The CDR3 nucleotides are TGTGCCAGCAGCTTGGGAAGCGGGGGGCTCGCCTACGAGCAGTACTTC.

The chain joins TRBV6-1 to TRBJ2-2; D is unresolved. The germline V gene has CDR1 MNHNS and CDR2 SASEGT. CDR3 length equals 14 residues. The germline V and J ends were trimmed by 1 base and 3 bases, with 6 bases remaining between them. The DNA of the CDR3 is TGTGCCAGCAGTGAAGTGTCTTACACCGGGGAGCTGTTTTTT. It yields the protein CASSEVSYTGELFF.

The chain combines TRBV6-1 with TRBJ2-7, with TRBD1 matching over 7 bases. Germline-derived CDR1 and CDR2 are MNHNS and SASEGT. The V segment lost 5 bases and the J segment 2 bases; nucleotides outside the gene matches: 9. This CDR3 is 15 amino acids long. The DNA of the CDR3 is TGTGCCAGCAGTTGGTTTGGGACAGTCCCCTACGAGCAGTACTTC. It is translated as CASSWFGTVPYEQYF.

In its sample, this clone was seen once. An end of the junction does not agree with germline; a read error may underlie this. The chain employs TRBV7-9 and TRBJ2-5; D is uncertain. The CDR3 sequence is 11 residues long. Germline V gene lookup returns CDR1 SEHNR and CDR2 FQNEAQ (reference sequence). This CDR3 is CSSSHGETQYF. As DNA, the CDR3 is TGTTCCAGCAGCCACGGGGAGACCCAGTACTTC.

This clone appeared a few times. The chain carries TRBV6-5 and TRBJ2-3; D may be TRBD1 (6 bases). The ends were cut back, 9 bases at V and 1 base at J, with 8 bases in the middle. Germline V gene lookup returns CDR1 MNHEY and CDR2 SVGAGI. The CDR3 is made up of 12 amino acids. The CDR3 spells CASWTGTDTQYF. The CDR3 DNA is TGTGCCAGTTGGACAGGCACAGATACGCAGTATTTT.

The rearrangement links TRBV30 to TRBJ2-7; no firm D call. This CDR3 has 11 residues. Trimming removed 3 bases from V and 1 base from J, with 4 bases in between. Per germline, CDR1 GTSNPN and CDR2 SVGIG (reference sequence). The CDR3 loop is CAWRQSYEQYF. DNA for the CDR3: TGTGCCTGGAGGCAGTCCTACGAGCAGTACTTC.

The chain recombines TRBV5-6 with TRBJ1-2, with D perhaps matching TRBD1 (5 bases). The CDR3 loop spans 17 amino acids. Trimming left V 5 bases short and J 1 base short, with 21 bases between. Germline loops: CDR1 SGHDT, CDR2 YYEEEE. CDR3: CASRDGVGETYNYGYTF. DNA for the CDR3: TGTGCCAGCAGGGATGGGGTAGGGGAAACCTATAACTATGGCTACACCTTC.

The rearrangement uses TRBV5-4 and TRBJ2-7, with TRBD1 identical over 7 bases. CDR1 is SGHNT, CDR2 YYREEE, per germline (reference sequence). The CDR3 is 15 amino acids. The J segment lost 1 base and the V segment lost 3 bases, leaving 7 bases of the junction unmatched. The CDR3 loop reads CASSSPGQKSYEQYF. Here the CDR3 DNA reads TGTGCCAGCAGCTCGCCGGGACAGAAGTCCTACGAGCAGTACTTC.

The chain recombines TRBV9 with TRBJ2-3, with D maybe TRBD2 (7 bases). The CDR3 is made up of 16 amino acids. Between the trimmed V and J ends, which lost 1 base and 3 bases, there was a span of 15 bases. Germline CDR1 SGDLS, CDR2 YYNGEE. CDR3 loop: CASSVRGGPLTDTQYF. CDR3 DNA sequence: TGTGCCAGCAGCGTAAGGGGGGGCCCCTTAACAGATACGCAGTATTTT.

The V gene is TRBV10-3, the J gene TRBJ2-7; 7 bases line up with TRBD1. The CDR3 spans 15 residues. The junction had 11 bases not matched to a gene; V was cut back by 3 bases and J by 6 bases. Germline lookup yields CDR1 ENHRY and CDR2 SYGVKD. The CDR3 is CAISDHDRVGSEQYF. The CDR3 DNA reads as TGTGCCATCAGTGACCACGACAGGGTTGGTTCCGAGCAGTACTTC.

The chain couples TRBV5-5 to TRBJ2-5; D is possibly TRBD1 (5 bases). The length of the CDR3 is 14 residues. CDR1 and CDR2 from the germline V gene are SGHKS and YYEKEE (reference sequence). V lost 5 bases and J 1 base, leaving 12 bases between the germline ends. The CDR3 is CASSRDRFQETQYF. CDR3 coding DNA: TGTGCCAGCAGTCGCGACAGATTCCAAGAGACCCAGTACTTC.

The chain employs TRBV4-3 and TRBJ2-7; 9 positions agree with TRBD1. Germline V gene sequence: CDR1 LGHNA, CDR2 YSLEER. Trimming removed 0 bases from V and 3 bases from J; junction bases left unmatched: 3. The CDR3 is 15 amino acids. CDR3 loop: CASSQDGTGNYEQYF. As DNA, the CDR3 is TGCGCCAGCAGCCAAGATGGGACAGGGAACTACGAGCAGTACTTC.

The chain combines TRBV5-6 with TRBJ1-4; D gene uncertain. There are 15 residues in the CDR3. The V and J ends lost 2 bases and 7 bases respectively, with 15 bases between them. Germline CDR1 reads SGHDT; CDR2 reads YYEEEE. CDR3 region: CASSFSSGGGEKLFF. In DNA form, the CDR3 reads TGTGCCAGCAGCTTCAGTTCGGGAGGTGGTGAAAAACTGTTTTTT. The whole variable domain, filled in from reference TRBV5-6 and TRBJ1-4, reads DAGVTQSPTHLIKTRGQQVTLRCSPKSGHDTVSWYQQALGQGPQFIFQYYEEEERQRGNFPDRFSGHQFPNYSSELNVNALLLGDSALYLCASSFSSGGGEKLFFGSGTQLSVL.